These 8 T cell receptor beta chains were all obtained from the same sample, sequenced in a study of blood T cell repertoires in COVID-19. Sequencing used immunoSEQ multiplex PCR; TCRdb keeps in-frame clones, though not all of them. The table has hundreds of thousands of clones, 80% to 90% seen once; the top ten hold over 2%. The material sequenced was PBMCs or T cells enriched from blood (not recorded which). These receptor sequences come from a young man who had recovered from COVID-19.

Only one count was recorded for this clone. The chain uses TRBV10-1 and TRBJ1-1; D uncertain. CDR1 WNHNN and CDR2 SYGVQD come from the germline V gene (reference sequence). The CDR3 is 12 residues long. Trimming shortened V by 3 bases and J by 10 bases, and 12 bases separated the two germline ends. CDR3 sequence: CASSESAYGAFF. The CDR3 DNA sequence: TGCGCCAGCAGTGAATCCGCCTATGGAGCTTTCTTT.

This chain uses TRBV2 with TRBJ1-5; 8 bases agree with TRBD1. The CDR3 is 13 amino acids. Trimming removed 8 bases from V and 0 bases from J; junction bases left unmatched: 0. Germline CDR1 SNHLY, CDR2 FYNNEI. CDR3 nucleotide sequence: TGTGCCAGCGGACAGGGTAGCAATCAGCCCCAGCATTTT. Translation gives CASGQGSNQPQHF.

The chain links TRBV11-2 to TRBJ1-6, with 10 bases that match TRBD1. J gave up 9 bases and V 4 bases, and 6 bases lay outside the gene matches. This CDR3 has 15 amino acids. Germline lookup yields CDR1 SGHAT and CDR2 FQNNGV. As DNA, the CDR3 is TGTGCCAGCAGCTGGTCCGGGACAGGGGTTTCACCCCTCCACTTT. Protein product: CASSWSGTGVSPLHF.

The rearrangement joins TRBV6-5 to TRBJ1-1; D perhaps matches TRBD1 (6 bases). Germline assignment: CDR1 MNHEY and CDR2 SVGAGI. Trimming removed 5 bases from V and 4 bases from J, with 17 bases in between. The CDR3 has 15 residues. The DNA for the CDR3 is TGTGCCAGCAGTCCCCGGGGGGGGCGCGGCACTGAAGCTTTCTTT. Translated: CASSPRGGRGTEAFF.

The chain carries TRBV7-9 and TRBJ1-4, with 9 bases lining up with TRBD1. The length of the CDR3 is 15 residues. Losses at the gene ends were 1 base for V and 6 bases for J; bases not matched to a gene: 3. CDR1 and CDR2 from the germline V gene are SEHNR and FQNEAQ (reference sequence). The DNA for the CDR3 is TGTGCCAGCAGCTTAGGGACAGGGGCGGATGAAAAACTGTTTTTT. It yields the protein CASSLGTGADEKLFF.

Details on this clone: Other DNA sequences in this sample translate to the same CDR3. The chain couples TRBV6-5 to TRBJ2-7; TRBD1 aligns across 9 bases. There are 15 residues in the CDR3. V lost 0 bases to trimming and J lost 4 bases; unmatched junction nucleotides: 4. The germline CDR1 and CDR2 sequences are MNHEY and SVGAGI. CDR3 residues: CASSYSGTGRYEQYF. In nucleotides, the CDR3 is TGTGCCAGCAGTTACTCCGGGACAGGGCGGTACGAGCAGTACTTC.

This rearrangement joins TRBV6-1 to TRBJ1-5; D not certain. Trimming removed 1 base from V and 7 bases from J, with 8 bases in between. CDR1 MNHNS and CDR2 SASEGT come from the germline V gene. This CDR3 contains 13 residues. CDR3 sequence reads: CASSEGTGQPQHF. DNA of the CDR3: TGTGCCAGCAGTGAAGGGACGGGACAGCCCCAGCATTTT.

The gene calls are TRBV4-1 and TRBJ1-2; a weak D match, TRBD1 (5 bases). The ends were cut back, 0 bases at V and 1 base at J, with 12 bases in the middle. CDR1 and CDR2 from the germline V gene are MGHRA and YSYEKL. The CDR3 is made up of 16 amino acids. The CDR3 protein is CASSQDFRGGNYGYTF. The CDR3 nucleotides are TGCGCCAGCAGCCAAGATTTTAGGGGAGGTAACTATGGCTACACCTTC.